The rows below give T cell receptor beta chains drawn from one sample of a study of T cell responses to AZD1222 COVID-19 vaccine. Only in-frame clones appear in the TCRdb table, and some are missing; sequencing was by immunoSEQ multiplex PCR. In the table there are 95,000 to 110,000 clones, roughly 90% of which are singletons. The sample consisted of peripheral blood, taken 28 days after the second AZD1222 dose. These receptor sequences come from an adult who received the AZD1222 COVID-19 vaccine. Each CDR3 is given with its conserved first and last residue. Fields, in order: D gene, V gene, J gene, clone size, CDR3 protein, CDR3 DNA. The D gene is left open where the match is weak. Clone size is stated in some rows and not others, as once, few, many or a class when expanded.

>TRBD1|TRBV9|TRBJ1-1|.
CASSVGDRRMNTEAFF
TGTGCCAGCAGCGTAGGGGACAGAAGGATGAACACTGAAGCTTTCTTT
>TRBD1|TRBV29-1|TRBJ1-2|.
CSVLPGQSNYGYTF
TGCAGCGTTTTACCGGGACAGTCTAACTATGGCTACACCTTC
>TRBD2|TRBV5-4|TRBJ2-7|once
CASSLELAVGSYEQYF
TGTGCCAGCAGCTTGGAGCTAGCGGTGGGCTCCTACGAGCAGTACTTC
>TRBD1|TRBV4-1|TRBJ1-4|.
CASSQETWAGGNEKLFF
TGCGCCAGCAGCCAAGAAACGTGGGCAGGGGGTAATGAAAAACTGTTTTTT
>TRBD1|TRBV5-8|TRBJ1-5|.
CASGLDRGSQPQHF
TGTGCCAGCGGTCTAGACAGGGGCAGTCAGCCCCAGCATTTT
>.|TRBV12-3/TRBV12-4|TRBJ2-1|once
CASSRANNEQFF
TGTGCCAGCAGCCGAGCAAACAATGAGCAGTTCTTC
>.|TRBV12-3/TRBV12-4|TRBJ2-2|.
CASSLTVSGELFF
TGTGCCAGCAGTTTGACAGTTTCCGGGGAGCTGTTTTTT
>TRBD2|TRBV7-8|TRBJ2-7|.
CASSFLELAGSYEQYF
TGTGCCAGCAGCTTCCTTGAACTAGCGGGCTCCTACGAGCAGTACTTC
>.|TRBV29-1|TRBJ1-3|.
CSVGLGDTIYF
TGCAGCGTCGGATTGGGGGACACCATATATTTT
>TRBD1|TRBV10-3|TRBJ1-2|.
CAISDRDRGPIYGYTF
TGTGCCATCAGTGACCGAGACAGGGGCCCAATCTATGGCTACACCTTC
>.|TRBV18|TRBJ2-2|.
CASSPGINLNTGELFF
TGTGCCAGCTCACCAGGGATCAACCTGAACACCGGGGAGCTGTTTTTT
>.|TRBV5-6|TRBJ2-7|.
CASSTAGEQYF
TGTGCCAGCAGCACGGCCGGGGAGCAGTACTTC
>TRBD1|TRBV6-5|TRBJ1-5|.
CASSYLTGDQPQHF
TGTGCCAGCAGTTATCTGACAGGGGATCAGCCCCAGCATTTT
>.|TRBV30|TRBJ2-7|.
CAWSVGDDYEQYF
TGTGCCTGGAGTGTAGGGGACGACTACGAGCAGTACTTC
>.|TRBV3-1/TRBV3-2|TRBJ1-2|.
CASSQGARVDTF
TGTGCCAGCAGCCAAGGTGCCAGGGTCGACACCTTC
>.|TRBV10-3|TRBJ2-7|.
CAISVGVGEQYF
TGTGCCATCAGTGTCGGGGTGGGGGAGCAGTACTTC
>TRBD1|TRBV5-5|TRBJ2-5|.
CASSLGTGVGETQYF
TGTGCCAGCAGCTTAGGGACAGGGGTTGGGGAGACCCAGTACTTC
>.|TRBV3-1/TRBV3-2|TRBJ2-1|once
CASSHGRYNEQFF
TGTGCCAGCAGCCACGGCCGGTACAATGAGCAGTTCTTC
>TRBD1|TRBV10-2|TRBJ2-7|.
CASRVGQGSYEQYF
TGCGCCAGCAGGGTTGGACAGGGCAGCTACGAGCAGTACTTC
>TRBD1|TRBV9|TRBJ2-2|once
CASSPGMGQGAGELFF
TGTGCCAGCAGCCCCGGGATGGGACAGGGAGCCGGGGAGCTGTTTTTT
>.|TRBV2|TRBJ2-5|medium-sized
CASSEKLAETQYF
TGTGCCAGCAGTGAAAAGTTAGCAGAGACCCAGTACTTC
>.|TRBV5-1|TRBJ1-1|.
CASSWGQDLEAFF
TGCGCCAGCAGCTGGGGACAAGACCTTGAAGCTTTCTTT
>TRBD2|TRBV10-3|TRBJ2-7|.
CAISGAFTSGDEQYF
TGTGCCATCAGTGGGGCGTTTACTAGCGGGGACGAGCAGTACTTC
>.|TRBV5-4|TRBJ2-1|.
CASSTAVTLDEQFF
TGTGCCAGCAGTACCGCAGTGACCCTTGATGAGCAGTTCTTC
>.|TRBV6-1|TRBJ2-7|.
CASSEWLEQYF
TGTGCCAGCAGTGAATGGCTCGAGCAGTACTTC
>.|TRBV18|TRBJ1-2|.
CASSASQGTNYGYTF
TGTGCCAGCTCGGCTTCACAGGGAACTAACTATGGCTACACCTTC
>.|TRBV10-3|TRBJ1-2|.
CAISEFERIGYTF
TGTGCCATCAGTGAGTTCGAACGCATAGGCTACACCTTC
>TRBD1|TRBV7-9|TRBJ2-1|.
CASSSGTGARLSNEQFF
TGTGCCAGCAGCTCCGGGACAGGGGCCCGCCTTTCCAATGAGCAGTTCTTC
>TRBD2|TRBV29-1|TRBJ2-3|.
CSVTGLAGDTQYF
TGCAGCGTTACGGGACTAGCAGGGGATACGCAGTATTTT
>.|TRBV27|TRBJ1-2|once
CASVPVPALMALGGYTF
TGTGCCAGCGTCCCGGTACCAGCTTTGATGGCTTTGGGTGGCTACACCTTC
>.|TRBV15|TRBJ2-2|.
CATSREAGGTGELFF
TGTGCCACCAGCAGAGAAGCAGGGGGGACCGGGGAGCTGTTTTTT
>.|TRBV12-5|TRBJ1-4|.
CASGEQGGVFEKLFF
TGTGCTAGTGGTGAACAGGGAGGAGTTTTCGAAAAACTGTTTTTT
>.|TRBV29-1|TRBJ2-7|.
CSVVSGYEQYF
TGCAGCGTTGTCAGTGGCTACGAGCAGTACTTC
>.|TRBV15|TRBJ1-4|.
CATSRDGATNEKLFF
TGTGCCACCAGCAGAGATGGAGCAACTAATGAAAAACTGTTTTTT
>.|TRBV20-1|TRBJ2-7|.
CSASVRLTGEQYF
TGCAGTGCTAGTGTACGCCTCACGGGAGAGCAGTACTTC
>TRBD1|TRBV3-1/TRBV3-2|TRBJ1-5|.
CASSQDPRDRGNQPQHF
TGTGCCAGCAGCCAAGATCCCCGGGACAGGGGGAATCAGCCCCAGCATTTT
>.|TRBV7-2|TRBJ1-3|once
CASGASSGNTIYF
TGTGCCAGCGGGGCGAGCTCTGGAAACACCATATATTTT
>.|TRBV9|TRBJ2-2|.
CASSTRTDFVTGELFF
TGTGCCAGCAGCACCCGGACCGATTTTGTCACCGGGGAGCTGTTTTTT
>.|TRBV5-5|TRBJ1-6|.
CASSLIRLGFYNSPLHF
TGTGCCAGCAGCTTGATAAGACTGGGGTTCTATAATTCACCCCTCCACTTT
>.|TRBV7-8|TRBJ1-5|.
CASSPRTEGNQPQHF
TGTGCCAGCAGCCCGCGGACAGAGGGCAATCAGCCCCAGCATTTT
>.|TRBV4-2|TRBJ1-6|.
CASSQSGTGYSPLHF
TGTGCCAGCAGCCAGTCCGGGACGGGTTATTCACCCCTCCACTTT
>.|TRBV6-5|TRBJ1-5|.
CASSPQGEGQPQHF
TGTGCCAGCAGCCCACAGGGTGAGGGTCAGCCCCAGCATTTT
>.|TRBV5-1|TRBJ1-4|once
CASREVATNEKLFF
TGCGCCAGCAGAGAGGTTGCAACTAATGAAAAACTGTTTTTT
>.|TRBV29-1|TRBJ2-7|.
CSARYGALEQYF
TGCAGTGCCCGATACGGAGCCCTCGAGCAGTACTTC
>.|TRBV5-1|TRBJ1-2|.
CASRTETNYGYTF
TGCGCCAGCAGGACGGAAACTAACTATGGCTACACCTTC
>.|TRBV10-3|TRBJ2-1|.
CAISESPQNEQFF
TGTGCCATCAGTGAGTCCCCACAGAATGAGCAGTTCTTC
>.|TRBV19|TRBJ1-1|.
CASSIEQDANTEAFF
TGTGCCAGTAGTATAGAGCAGGACGCGAACACTGAAGCTTTCTTT
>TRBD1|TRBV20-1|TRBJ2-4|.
CSAQGANIQYF
TGCAGTGCTCAGGGGGCTAACATTCAGTACTTC
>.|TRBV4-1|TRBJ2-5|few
CASSLSGTETQYF
TGCGCCAGCAGCCTTTCTGGGACAGAGACCCAGTACTTC
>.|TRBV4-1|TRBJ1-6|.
CASSQAQPFSPLHF
TGCGCCAGCAGCCAAGCCCAGCCGTTTTCACCCCTCCACTTT
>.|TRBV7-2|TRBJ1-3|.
CASSLVTGLLSGNTIYF
TGTGCCAGCAGCTTAGTCACAGGTCTCCTCTCTGGAAACACCATATATTTT
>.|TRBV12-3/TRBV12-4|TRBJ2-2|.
CASLSTNTGELFF
TGTGCCAGCCTCAGTACGAACACCGGGGAGCTGTTTTTT
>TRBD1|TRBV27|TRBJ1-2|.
CASSSRDRVWYGYTF
TGTGCCAGCAGTTCCCGGGACAGGGTTTGGTATGGCTACACCTTC
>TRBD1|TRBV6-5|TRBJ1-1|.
CASRGQSNTEAFF
TGTGCCAGCAGGGGACAGTCGAACACTGAAGCTTTCTTT
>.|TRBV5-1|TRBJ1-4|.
CASSSDGYNEKLFF
TGCGCCAGCAGCTCAGACGGGTATAATGAAAAACTGTTTTTT
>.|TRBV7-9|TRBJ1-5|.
CASSLEVDNQPQHF
TGTGCCAGCAGCTTAGAGGTAGATAATCAGCCCCAGCATTTT
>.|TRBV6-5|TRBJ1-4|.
CASSYSRKEAKLFF
TGTGCCAGCAGTTACTCCCGGAAGGAGGCCAAACTGTTTTTT
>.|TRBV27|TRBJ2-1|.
CASSSPGGNEQFF
TGTGCCAGCAGTTCTCCAGGGGGGAATGAGCAGTTCTTC
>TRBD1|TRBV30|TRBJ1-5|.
CAWWDRALNQPQHF
TGTGCCTGGTGGGACAGGGCGCTAAATCAGCCCCAGCATTTT